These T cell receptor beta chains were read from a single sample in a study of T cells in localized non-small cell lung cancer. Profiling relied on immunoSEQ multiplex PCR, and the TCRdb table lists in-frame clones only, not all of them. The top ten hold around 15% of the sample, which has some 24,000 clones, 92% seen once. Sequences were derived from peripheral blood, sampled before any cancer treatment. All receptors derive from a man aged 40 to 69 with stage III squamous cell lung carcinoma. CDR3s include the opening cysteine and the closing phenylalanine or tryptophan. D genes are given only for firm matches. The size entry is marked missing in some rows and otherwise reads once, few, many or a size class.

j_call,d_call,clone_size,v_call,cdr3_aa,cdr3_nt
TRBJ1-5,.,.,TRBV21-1,CASSFGQGGSNQPQHF,TGTGCCAGCAGCTTCGGACAGGGTGGTAGCAATCAGCCCCAGCATTTT
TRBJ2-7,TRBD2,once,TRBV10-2,CASSDKRGEYYEQYF,TGCGCCAGCAGTGATAAGCGGGGGGAGTACTACGAGCAGTACTTC
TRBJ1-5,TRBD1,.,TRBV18,CASSLVRGQGIQPQHF,TGTGCCAGCTCACTGGTGCGAGGACAGGGAATACAGCCCCAGCATTTT
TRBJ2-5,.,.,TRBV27,CASSPQRPEETQYF,TGTGCCAGCAGTCCCCAGAGACCAGAAGAGACCCAGTACTTC
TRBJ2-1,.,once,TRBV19,CASSAYNEQFF,TGTGCCAGCAGCGCCTACAATGAGCAGTTCTTC
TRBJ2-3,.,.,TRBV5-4,CASSAGGGGTDTQYF,TGTGCCAGCAGCGCGGGTGGGGGAGGAACAGATACGCAGTATTTT
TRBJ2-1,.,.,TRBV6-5,CASSYFGGFNEQFF,TGTGCCAGCAGTTACTTCGGCGGCTTTAATGAGCAGTTCTTC
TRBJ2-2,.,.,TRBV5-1,CASSLGTGTATGELFF,TGCGCCAGCAGCTTGGGTACGGGGACCGCCACCGGGGAGCTGTTTTTT
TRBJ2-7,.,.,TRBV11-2,CASSREKRGSLSYEQYF,TGTGCCAGCAGCAGAGAGAAACGGGGAAGCCTCTCCTACGAGCAGTACTTC
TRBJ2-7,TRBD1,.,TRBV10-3,CAISESGTAPGEQYF,TGTGCCATCAGTGAGTCAGGGACAGCCCCTGGGGAGCAGTACTTC
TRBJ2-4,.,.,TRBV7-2,CASSLDGGLAKNIQYF,TGTGCCAGCAGCTTAGATGGGGGACTAGCCAAAAACATTCAGTACTTC
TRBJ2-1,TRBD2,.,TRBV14,CASSQGGRAHEQFF,TGTGCCAGCAGCCAAGGCGGGAGGGCCCATGAGCAGTTCTTC
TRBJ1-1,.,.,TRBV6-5,CASSRAGGAEAFF,TGTGCCAGCAGTCGCGCGGGGGGGGCTGAAGCTTTCTTT
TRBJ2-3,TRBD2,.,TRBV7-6,CASSLASGRTDTQYF,TGTGCCAGCAGCTTGGCTAGCGGACGCACAGATACGCAGTATTTT
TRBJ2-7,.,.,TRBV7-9,CASSPPLGRVRSYEQYF,TGTGCCAGCAGCCCACCTCTTGGCAGGGTGAGATCCTACGAGCAGTACTTC
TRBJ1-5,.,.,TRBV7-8,CASIPSLGDQPQHF,TGTGCCAGCATCCCCTCGTTGGGAGATCAGCCCCAGCATTTT
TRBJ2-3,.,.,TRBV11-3,CASSSDADTQYF,TGTGCCAGCAGCTCAGACGCGGATACGCAGTATTTT
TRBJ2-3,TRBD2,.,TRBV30,CAWSQGLAGNTDTQYF,TGTGCCTGGAGTCAGGGACTAGCGGGGAACACAGATACGCAGTATTTT
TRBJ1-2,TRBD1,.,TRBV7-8,CASSLRQGYYGYTF,TGTGCCAGCAGCTTGAGACAGGGATACTATGGCTACACCTTC
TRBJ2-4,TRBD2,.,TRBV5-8,CASTSGVAGEIQYF,TGTGCCAGCACCTCTGGGGTAGCGGGGGAGATTCAGTACTTC
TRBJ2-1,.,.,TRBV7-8,CASSAGQTYNEQFF,TGTGCCAGCAGCGCCGGGCAGACCTACAATGAGCAGTTCTTC
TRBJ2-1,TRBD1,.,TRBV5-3,CARSLLQGAENEQFF,TGTGCCAGAAGCTTGCTCCAGGGGGCTGAAAATGAGCAGTTCTTC
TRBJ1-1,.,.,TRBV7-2,CASSLVGGDTEAFF,TGTGCCAGCAGCTTAGTGGGGGGGGACACTGAAGCTTTCTTT
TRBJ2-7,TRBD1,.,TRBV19,CASSRGSGQPYEQYF,TGTGCCAGTAGCCGGGGCTCGGGACAGCCCTACGAGCAGTACTTC
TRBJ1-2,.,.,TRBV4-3,CASSLTGHGYTF,TGCGCCAGCAGCCTGACAGGTCATGGCTACACCTTC
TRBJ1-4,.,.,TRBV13,CASSLVGPNEKLFF,TGTGCCAGCAGCTTAGTCGGACCTAATGAAAAACTGTTTTTT
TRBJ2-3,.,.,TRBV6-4,CASSAPYRRTDTQYF,TGTGCCAGCAGTGCCCCCTACAGGCGCACAGATACGCAGTATTTT
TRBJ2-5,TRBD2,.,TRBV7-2,CASSLVASGSGETQYF,TGTGCCAGCAGCTTAGTGGCTAGCGGGAGTGGGGAGACCCAGTACTTC
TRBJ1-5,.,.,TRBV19,CASSGREKTISNQPQHF,TGTGCCAGTAGTGGCAGGGAAAAGACTATTAGCAATCAGCCCCAGCATTTT
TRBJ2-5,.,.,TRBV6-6,CASSVRDPGRETQYF,TGTGCCAGCAGTGTCCGGGACCCCGGGCGGGAGACCCAGTACTTC
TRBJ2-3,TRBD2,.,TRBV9,CASSVDASGRAGDTQYF,TGTGCCAGCAGCGTAGACGCTAGCGGGAGGGCTGGAGATACGCAGTATTTT
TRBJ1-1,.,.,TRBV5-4,CASSLEVSNTEAFF,TGTGCCAGCAGCTTGGAGGTGTCGAACACTGAAGCTTTCTTT
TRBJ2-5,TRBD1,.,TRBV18,CASSPRSQGVQETQYF,TGTGCCAGCTCACCGAGGTCACAGGGGGTGCAGGAGACCCAGTACTTC
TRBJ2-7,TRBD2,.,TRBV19,CASSIHGLAGLSYEQYF,TGTGCCAGTAGTATTCACGGACTAGCGGGCCTGTCCTACGAGCAGTACTTC
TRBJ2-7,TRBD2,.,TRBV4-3,CASSQGSQTRTSGSEQYF,TGCGCCAGCAGCCAAGGGTCACAGACCAGAACTAGCGGCTCCGAGCAGTACTTC
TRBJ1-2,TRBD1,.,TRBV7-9,CASSRQGAHGYTF,TGTGCCAGCAGCCGACAGGGGGCGCATGGCTACACCTTC
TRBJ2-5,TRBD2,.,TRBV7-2,CASSPGLALETQYF,TGTGCCAGCAGCCCCGGACTAGCGCTGGAGACCCAGTACTTC
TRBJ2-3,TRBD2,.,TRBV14,CASSPQRGSRLDTQYF,TGTGCCAGCAGCCCCCAGCGCGGGAGTAGGTTAGATACGCAGTATTTT
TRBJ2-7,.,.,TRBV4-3,CASSQDRGEAYEQYF,TGCGCCAGCAGCCAAGACCGAGGGGAGGCCTACGAGCAGTACTTC
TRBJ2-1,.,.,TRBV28,CASSLGKSSYNEQFF,TGTGCCAGCAGTTTAGGGAAGAGCTCCTACAATGAGCAGTTCTTC
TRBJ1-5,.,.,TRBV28,CASSLDTLPHQPQHF,TGTGCCAGCAGTTTGGACACTCTCCCCCATCAGCCCCAGCATTTT
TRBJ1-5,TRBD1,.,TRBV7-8,CASSFGTGGPQPQHF,TGTGCCAGCAGCTTTGGGACAGGGGGCCCTCAGCCCCAGCATTTT
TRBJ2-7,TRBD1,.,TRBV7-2,CASTSSGTGPYEQYF,TGTGCCAGCACATCATCCGGGACAGGCCCCTACGAGCAGTACTTC
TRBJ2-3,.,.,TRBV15,CATSRMGGSSTDTQYF,TGTGCCACCAGCCGTATGGGGGGTTCTAGCACAGATACGCAGTATTTT
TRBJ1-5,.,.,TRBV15,CATSRDLRGDQAQHF,TGTGCCACCAGCAGAGATCTTCGGGGGGATCAGGCCCAGCATTTT
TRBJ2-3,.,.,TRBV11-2,CASRVQGMADTQYF,TGTGCCAGCAGGGTACAGGGAATGGCAGATACGCAGTATTTT
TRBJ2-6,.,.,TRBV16,CASSPTISGANVLTF,TGTGCCAGCAGCCCGACAATCTCTGGGGCCAACGTCCTGACTTTC
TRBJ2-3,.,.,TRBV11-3,CASSLSHRGDTQYF,TGTGCCAGCAGCTTAAGCCATCGGGGAGATACGCAGTATTTT
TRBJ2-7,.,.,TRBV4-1,CASSQARVSQPYEQYF,TGCGCCAGCAGCCAAGCCCGGGTTAGCCAACCCTACGAGCAGTACTTC
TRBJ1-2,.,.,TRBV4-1,CASSQLGTEREIF,TGCGCCAGCAGCCAACTCGGGACTGAGAGGGAGATATTC
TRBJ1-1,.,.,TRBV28,CASRTVLTGGPAFF,TGTGCCAGCAGGACGGTCCTCACTGGGGGACCAGCTTTCTTT
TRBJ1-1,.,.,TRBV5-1,CASSLAPNTEAFF,TGCGCCAGCAGCTTAGCTCCGAACACTGAAGCTTTCTTT
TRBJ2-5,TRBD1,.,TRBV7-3,CASSLGTRGNQETQYF,TGTGCCAGCAGCTTAGGAACCAGGGGGAACCAAGAGACCCAGTACTTC
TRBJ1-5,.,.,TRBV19,CASSIDRTHNQPQHF,TGTGCCAGTAGTATAGATCGGACTCACAATCAGCCCCAGCATTTT